Listed here are 24 T cell receptor beta chains from one sample, sequenced in a study of CD4 T cells in relation to SARS-CoV-2 and coronaviruses. The unexposed donors gave CD4+ T cells in about 2010-2019, prior to COVID-19. The cells were cultured for around ten days before CD4+ T cells were isolated. Antigen specificity for these receptors is unknown. The repertoire was sequenced with immunoSEQ multiplex PCR; TCRdb's copy has only in-frame clones and lacks some. Of around 25,000 clones detected, more than 75% appear once; the ten largest clones hold about 15%. The sample consisted of CD4+ T cells from PBMCs, cultured in vitro. Receptors originate from a human donor in good health.

J is TRBJ2-3 and V is TRBV5-4; no reliable D call. The CDR3 has 13 amino acids. The V and J ends lost 5 bases and 2 bases respectively, with 9 bases between them. Germline lookup yields CDR1 SGHNT and CDR2 YYREEE (reference sequence). The CDR3: CASSKTFTDTQYF. CDR3 nucleotides: TGTGCCAGCAGTAAGACCTTCACAGATACGCAGTATTTT.

The chain carries TRBV28 and TRBJ2-7, with D perhaps TRBD2 (6 bases). The CDR3 extends over 13 amino acids. Trimming removed 5 bases at V and 12 bases at J, with 20 bases between. Germline CDR1 and CDR2: MDHEN and SYDVKM. The CDR3 bases are TGTGCCAGCAGTCCCCCCCAGCGGACTACATGGTACTTC. Translating gives CASSPPQRTTWYF. Variable domain in full (rest from reference TRBV28 and TRBJ2-7): DVKVTQSSRYLVKRTGEKVFLECVQDMDHENMFWYRQDPGLGLRLIYFSYDVKMKEKGDIPEGYSVSREKKERFSLILESASTNQTSMYLCASSPPQRTTWYFGPGTRLTVT.

CDR3 coding DNA: TGCAGTGCTAGTGAGCCGAGCTATGAGCAGTTCTTC. It codes for CSASEPSYEQFF. J is TRBJ2-1 and V is TRBV20-1; D gene ambiguous. V lost 3 bases and J 8 bases, leaving 11 bases between the germline ends. The CDR3 runs 12 residues. The germline CDR1 and CDR2 sequences are DFQATT and SNEGSKA (reference sequence).

The chain joins TRBV11-2 to TRBJ2-5; TRBD2 agrees at 14 bases. Trimming removed 4 bases from V and 12 bases from J; junction bases left unmatched: 4. The CDR3 totals 13 residues. Germline-derived CDR1 and CDR2 are SGHAT and FQNNGV. The CDR3 coding sequence is TGTGCCAGCAGCTCGGGGACTAGCGGGAGTGAGTACTTC. Translated: CASSSGTSGSEYF. The full variable domain, its missing parts supplied by reference TRBV11-2 and TRBJ2-5, is EAGVAQSPRYKIIEKRQSVAFWCNPISGHATLYWYQQILGQGPKLLIQFQNNGVVDDSQLPKDRFSAERLKGVDSTLKIQPAKLEDSAVYLCASSSGTSGSEYFGPGTRLLVL.

This chain joins TRBV20-1 and TRBJ2-7; 7 bases align to TRBD1. Germline lookup yields CDR1 DFQATT and CDR2 SNEGSKA (reference sequence). The length of the CDR3 is 13 residues. Trimming cost V 3 bases and J 0 bases; bases outside gene matches: 2. The DNA of the CDR3 is TGCAGTGCTAGTACAGGGGACTCCTACGAGCAGTACTTC. Translating it yields CSASTGDSYEQYF.

This rearrangement joins TRBV6-4 to TRBJ2-3; 9 bases agree with TRBD1. Germline CDR1 reads MRHNA; CDR2 reads SNTAGT. The CDR3 totals 15 residues. V lost 6 bases, J lost 2 bases, and 6 bases stayed unmatched. CDR3: CASRKGTGPTDTQYF. The CDR3 DNA sequence: TGTGCCAGCAGGAAGGGGACAGGGCCCACAGATACGCAGTATTTT.

The chain joins TRBV18 to TRBJ2-5; 10 positions agree with TRBD2. The trim removed 4 bases at V and 3 bases at J, leaving 8 bases unmatched. The CDR3 extends over 16 amino acids. In germline, CDR1 is KGHSH, CDR2 LQKENI. As DNA, the CDR3 is TGTGCCAGCTCACTTAGAGTCGGGACTAGCGAAGAGACCCAGTACTTC. This sequence encodes CASSLRVGTSEETQYF. Drawing the rest from reference TRBV18 and TRBJ2-5, the complete variable domain is NAGVMQNPRHLVRRRGQEARLRCSPMKGHSHVYWYRQLPEEGLKFMVYLQKENIIDESGMPKERFSAEFPKEGPSILRIQQVVRGDSAAYFCASSLRVGTSEETQYFGPGTRLLVL.

This chain links TRBV25-1 with TRBJ1-2; the D is unclear. The V end lost 4 bases, the J end lost 4 bases, and 10 bases lay between the germline ends. Germline V gives CDR1 MGHDK, CDR2 SYGVNS. The CDR3 extends over 13 amino acids. The CDR3: CASSGEFSYGYTF. In nucleotides, the CDR3 is TGTGCCAGCAGTGGCGAATTTTCCTATGGCTACACCTTC.

The CDR3 bases are TGTGCCAGCAGGGGCAGACAGCCTTACTACGAGCAGTACTTC. It codes for CASRGRQPYYEQYF. This chain joins TRBV2 and TRBJ2-7; a possible D gene is TRBD1 (5 bases). CDR3 length: 14 residues. The ends were cut back, 6 bases at V and 3 bases at J, with 15 bases in the middle. Germline V gene sequence: CDR1 SNHLY, CDR2 FYNNEI.

The V call is TRBV12-5, the J call TRBJ2-7; possible D gene TRBD1, 5 bases. The CDR3 length is 14 residues. V lost 1 base and J lost 4, with 11 bases in between. Germline V CDR1 and CDR2: LGHNT, FRNRAP. CDR3 residues: CASGLATGRYEQYF. The CDR3 DNA sequence: TGTGCTAGTGGTTTGGCCACAGGTCGTTACGAGCAGTACTTC.

The chain recombines TRBV30 with TRBJ2-1, with D maybe TRBD1 (5 bases). In germline, CDR1 is GTSNPN, CDR2 SVGIG (reference sequence). V was trimmed by 3 bases and J by 5 bases, leaving 17 bases between them. This CDR3 has 15 amino acids. CDR3 region: CAWSRKGAAHNEQFF. For the CDR3, the DNA is TGTGCCTGGAGCCGCAAAGGGGCAGCCCACAATGAGCAGTTCTTC.

J is TRBJ2-7 and V is TRBV7-9, with 16 bases aligning to TRBD2. The J segment lost 0 bases and the V segment lost 5 bases, leaving 10 bases of the junction unmatched. The CDR3 consists of 19 residues. CDR1 and CDR2 from the germline V gene are SEHNR and FQNEAQ (reference sequence). The CDR3 DNA is TGTGCCAGCAGCCCAGCCGGGACTAGCGGGAGGGGGAGCTCCTACGAGCAGTACTTC. Protein product: CASSPAGTSGRGSSYEQYF.

J is TRBJ2-7 and V is TRBV6-2 or TRBV6-3; tentatively, D is TRBD2 (6 bases). The CDR3 has 15 amino acids. V was cut by 4 bases and J by 2 bases, with 15 bases left in between. The germline CDR1 and CDR2 sequences are MNHEY and SVGEGT. The CDR3 sequence is CASSFLAPQAYEQYF. The CDR3 DNA sequence: TGTGCCAGCAGTTTTCTAGCGCCGCAAGCCTACGAGCAGTACTTC.

The V gene is TRBV4-2, the J gene TRBJ1-3; D unclear. V lost 1 base to trimming and J lost 0 bases, with 16 bases between them. The CDR3 sequence is 18 residues long. CDR1 is LGHNA, CDR2 YNFKEQ, per germline. The CDR3 loop is CASSQASPGDSSGNTIYF. The CDR3 nucleotides read TGTGCCAGCAGCCAAGCTTCACCGGGCGATAGCTCTGGAAACACCATATATTTT.

This clone is a singleton in its sample. The J gene is TRBJ2-3, the V gene TRBV24-1; the match to TRBD1 covers 7 bases. The CDR3 is 15 amino acids. Germline V gene sequence: CDR1 KGHDR, CDR2 SFDVKD. V trimming: 3 bases; J trimming: 0 bases; junction bases outside the gene matches: 2. The chain's CDR3 is CATSDRQGSTDTQYF. In DNA, the CDR3 is TGTGCCACCAGTGATAGACAGGGTAGCACAGATACGCAGTATTTT.

V and J are TRBV6-1 and TRBJ2-7; TRBD2 matches 7 bases. The CDR3 runs to 15 residues. Germline V CDR1 and CDR2: MNHNS, SASEGT. V lost 1 base to trimming and J lost 2 bases; unmatched junction nucleotides: 5. The CDR3 here is CASSEERGGTYEQYF. The CDR3 bases are TGTGCCAGCAGTGAAGAGCGCGGGGGAACCTACGAGCAGTACTTC.

This clone was counted a few times. DNA for the CDR3: TGTGCCAGCAGCTTGTTGGACAGGGGGCCTTCCTTCTCTGGAAACACCATATATTTT. Its protein product is CASSLLDRGPSFSGNTIYF. V usage is TRBV5-4 and J usage is TRBJ1-3, with 11 bases lining up with TRBD1. The germline V gene has CDR1 SGHNT and CDR2 YYREEE (reference sequence). V was clipped by 1 base and J by 0 bases; unmatched bases: 9. This CDR3 region has 19 residues.

A single count supports this clone. The chain carries TRBV6-5 and TRBJ1-1; D uncertain. Trimming removed 8 bases at V and 0 bases at J, with 13 bases between. Germline CDR1 and CDR2: MNHEY and SVGAGI. The CDR3 extends over 14 amino acids. CDR3 nucleotide sequence: TGTGCCAGCGGGGTCGGGGTTATGAACACTGAAGCTTTCTTT. It yields the protein CASGVGVMNTEAFF.

This sequence joins TRBV27 and TRBJ2-7; 8 bases align to TRBD2. V dropped 10 bases and J dropped 1; count of bases not matched to a gene: 12. CDR1 is MNHEY and CDR2 is SMNVEV in the germline V gene (reference sequence). The CDR3 loop spans 15 amino acids. CDR3 coding DNA: TGTGCCACCTCGAGGACGCTAGCGGGTTCCTACGAGCAGTACTTC. Protein sequence: CATSRTLAGSYEQYF.

J is TRBJ1-5 and V is TRBV18; D may be TRBD1 (5 bases). Germline loops: CDR1 KGHSH, CDR2 LQKENI. The V end was cut by 3 bases, the J end by 3 bases, with 18 bases between. The CDR3 is made up of 17 amino acids. The CDR3 DNA follows: TGTGCCAGCTCACCGGAAAAATCCGGGACCTTCAATCAGCCCCAGCATTTT. Its protein is CASSPEKSGTFNQPQHF.

The chain carries TRBV30 and TRBJ1-2; D not resolved. The CDR3 contains 14 residues. V was cut by 4 bases and J by 5 bases, with 17 bases left in between. Germline V lookup: CDR1 GTSNPN, CDR2 SVGIG (reference sequence). The CDR3 protein is CAWTPGNRFYGYTF. CDR3 nucleotides: TGTGCCTGGACTCCCGGGAATCGATTTTATGGCTACACCTTC.

Regarding this clone: A junction boundary mismatches the germline segment, possibly from a read error. The chain recombines TRBV15 with TRBJ1-1, with 10 nucleotides matching TRBD1. The CDR3 length is 12 residues. Germline V gene sequence: CDR1 LNHNV, CDR2 YYDKDF (reference sequence). The chain's CDR3 is CATSRGDRGRDF. CDR3 in DNA: TGTGCCACCAGCAGAGGGGACAGGGGACGAGACTTT.

The chain carries TRBV13 and TRBJ2-7, with D possibly matching TRBD2 (5 bases). V shed 10 bases and J shed 2 bases, with 15 bases lying between them. In germline, CDR1 is PRHDT, CDR2 FYEKMQ (reference sequence). There are 13 residues in the CDR3. In DNA form, the CDR3 reads TGTGCCACCGCGCGAGCGGAAACCTACGAGCAGTACTTC. This sequence encodes CATARAETYEQYF.

The V gene is TRBV6-5, the J gene TRBJ2-2; D assignment may be TRBD1 or TRBD2 (5 bases each). Germline V lookup: CDR1 MNHEY, CDR2 SVGAGI. CDR3 length: 15 amino acids. The ends were cut back, 2 bases at V and 3 bases at J, with 10 bases in the middle. The CDR3 is CASSYDGGYTGELFF. The CDR3 bases are TGTGCCAGCAGTTACGATGGGGGTTACACCGGGGAGCTGTTTTTT.